This T cell receptor beta chain was sequenced in a study of blood T cell repertoires in COVID-19. Overall study: There were acute and convalescent COVID-19 samples, and they came from the United States, Italy and Spain. Sources were T cells, B-cell-depleted T cells, or PBMCs; the material itself was cDNA or gDNA.

Germline V gene sequence: CDR1 SGHTA, CDR2 FQGNSA. This CDR3 has 16 amino acids. V shed 1 base, J shed 1 base, and the junction held 5 bases outside the gene matches. Authors' processing steps: Estimated nucleated cell counts came from reference gene primer amplification. TCRdb's copy holds only in-frame clones and misses some; the assay was immunoSEQ multiplex PCR. That table supplies the V and J calls and clone size; D and trimming were determined from the DNA. The table has 25,000 to 30,000 clones, nearly 80% seen once; the top ten hold roughly half. The table lists this clone with a count of one. The material sequenced was peripheral blood. This clonotype was sampled from a woman aged 70-85 years with acute or convalescent COVID-19. The chain links TRBV7-2 to TRBJ2-3; TRBD2 aligns across 7 bases. CDR3 loop: CASSLDGAGGTDTQYF. The CDR3 coding sequence is TGTGCCAGCAGCTTAGACGGGGCGGGGGGCACAGATACGCAGTATTTT.